One sample yielded the 11 T cell receptor beta chains listed below, sequenced in a study of blood T cells in healthy people across ages. Combining a sample-barcoded 5' primer with a J-beta primer mix, a second PCR ran for about 7 to 11 cycles. TCRdb fed the 5' RACE reads into MiXCR, producing one record per CDR3 protein. Among over 700,000 distinct CDR3 sequences, roughly 50% were seen once, and the ten largest hold about two fifths. Sequenced material: blood. These receptor sequences come from a man at least 80 years old in good health.

The chain couples TRBV12-3 or TRBV12-4 to TRBJ2-5; 8 nucleotides line up with TRBD2. The CDR3 length is 15 residues. Unmatched junction bases numbered 7, after V lost 2 bases and J lost 5 bases. CDR3 coding DNA: TGTGCCAGCAGTTTAACAAGCGGGAGATGGGAGACCCAGTACTTC. Translating it yields CASSLTSGRWETQYF.

As regards this clonotype: Compared with germline, one end of the junction differs, possibly owing to a read error. The chain has TRBV7-2 and TRBJ2-4; possibly TRBD1 for D (6 bases). The CDR3 sequence is 17 residues long. Germline V gives CDR1 SGHTA, CDR2 FQGNSA. CDR3 sequence: CASNLAWAGVAKNIQYF. CDR3 nucleotide sequence: TGTGCCAGCAACTTAGCTTGGGCAGGGGTGGCCAAAAACATTCAGTACTTC.

The chain combines TRBV5-1 with TRBJ2-5; the match to TRBD2 covers 11 bases. The J call may be mistaken, given a closer DNA end match to TRBJ2-7. The CDR3 sequence is 16 residues long. Per germline, CDR1 SGHRS and CDR2 YFSETQ. CDR3 protein: CASMGPFGTSGYEQYF. The CDR3 region has the DNA TGCGCCAGCATGGGCCCCTTTGGGACTAGCGGCTACGAGCAGTACTTC.

The chain is built from TRBV3-1 and TRBJ2-7; D call uncertain. CDR1 and CDR2 from the germline V gene are LGHDT and YNNKEL (reference sequence). The CDR3 totals 14 residues. V dropped 4 bases and J dropped 11 bases, with 21 bases sitting between them. The CDR3 DNA reads as TGTGCCAGCAGCCCCTCCCCGGGCATCTGGATCGAGTACTTC. It yields the protein CASSPSPGIWIEYF.

The V gene is TRBV24-1, the J gene TRBJ2-5, with a possible D match to TRBD2 (5 bases). The CDR3 is 14 amino acids. Trimming took off 4 bases at V and 5 bases at J, with 13 bases between the two ends. Germline V gene lookup returns CDR1 KGHDR and CDR2 SFDVKD. The CDR3 region has the DNA TGTGCCACCAGTGAGGCCCGGGGAACGGAGACCCAGTACTTC. Translating it yields CATSEARGTETQYF.

The chain recombines TRBV7-9 with TRBJ2-6, with D perhaps TRBD1 (6 bases). V was shortened by 5 bases and J by 2 bases, with 13 bases between the two germline ends. Germline V lookup: CDR1 SEHNR, CDR2 FQNEAQ (reference sequence). The length of the CDR3 is 16 residues. CDR3 protein: CASSPRGWAGANVLTF. Written as DNA, the CDR3 is TGTGCCAGCAGCCCGAGGGGGTGGGCTGGGGCCAACGTCCTGACTTTC.

This chain connects TRBV29-1 to TRBJ1-5; unclear D gene. Germline V CDR1 and CDR2: SQVTM, ANQGSEA. CDR3 length: 12 residues. Trimming took 4 bases from V and 9 from J, leaving 13 bases between them. The CDR3: CSVVEGQGPQHF. The CDR3 DNA reads as TGCAGCGTTGTAGAGGGTCAAGGGCCCCAGCATTTT. Variable domain in full (rest from reference TRBV29-1 and TRBJ1-5): SAVISQKPSRDICQRGTSLTIQCQVDSQVTMMFWYRQQPGQSLTLIATANQGSEATYESGFVIDKFPISRPNLTFSTLTVSNMSPEDSSIYLCSVVEGQGPQHFGDGTRLSIL.

There are a few counts of this clonotype. The V gene is TRBV11-1, the J gene TRBJ2-3; perhaps TRBD2 as D (6 bases). V lost 4 bases and J lost 14, with 19 bases in between. Looked up from germline, CDR1 is SGHAT and CDR2 is FQDESV (reference sequence). This CDR3 contains 13 residues. The CDR3 coding sequence is TGTGCCAGCAGCTCCCGGGAGAGGGGATACGCGTATTTT. This gives the protein CASSSRERGYAYF.

V gene TRBV27 combines with J gene TRBJ2-5; TRBD2 matches at 8 bases. The J call is doubtful: the DNA matches TRBJ2-7 better. The CDR3 spans 15 residues. Germline-derived CDR1 and CDR2 are MNHEY and SMNVEV (reference sequence). CDR3 coding DNA: TGTGCCAGCAGTTTAGCCGGGAGGGCCAACTACGAGCAGTACTTC. Translating it yields CASSLAGRANYEQYF.

The rearrangement joins TRBV5-8 to TRBJ1-2; D is perhaps TRBD1 (5 bases). The CDR3 has 13 residues. Germline V CDR1 and CDR2: SGHTS, YDEGEE. Trimming shortened V by 6 bases and J by 4 bases, and 13 bases separated the two germline ends. The chain's CDR3 is CASTRGGTYGYTF. As DNA, the CDR3 is TGTGCCAGCACCCGGGGGGGAACCTATGGCTACACCTTC.

There are a few counts of this clonotype. This rearrangement joins TRBV18 to TRBJ1-4; D not certain. V lost 0 bases and J lost 3, with 8 bases in between. Germline V lookup: CDR1 KGHSH, CDR2 LQKENI. The CDR3 sequence is 15 residues long. The CDR3 loop reads CASSPPRAANEKLFF. The CDR3 nucleotides read TGTGCCAGCTCACCACCGAGGGCGGCTAATGAAAAACTGTTTTTT.